The clone carrying this TCR beta chain has ten or more counts. What it recognizes is unknown. TCRdb independently ran MiXCR on the reads; one entry per CDR3 protein. The sample has 490,000 or so distinct CDR3 sequences, 10% to 12% seen once. Germline assignment: CDR1 MGHRA and CDR2 YSYEKL. The CDR3 runs to 13 residues. The V and J ends lost 4 bases and 7 bases respectively, with 11 bases between them. This sample was included in a study of T cell repertoires in cytomegalovirus infection. Study-level information: The public TCR beta signatures pointed to both CMV infection and matching HLA type. Study-level results: Dominating the ex vivo response were TCR beta clonotypes that were CMV-specific and HLA-C-restricted. Identification of carriers of CMV plus the relevant HLA was performed using cumulative public TCR beta family frequency.

The receptor was derived from a human donor in good health (CMV status not recorded). Some clones in this sample may be carry-over from other donors' samples. Material for sequencing was PBMCs. J is TRBJ1-5 and V is TRBV4-1, with unresolved D. CDR3 residues: CASSLVVGQPQHF. CDR3 nucleotide sequence: TGCGCCAGCAGCCTAGTAGTTGGGCAGCCCCAGCATTTT.